This T cell receptor (beta chain) was retrieved from a study of blood T cells in healthy people across ages. Whole-study results and caveats: A roughly linear age-dependent decrease characterized TCR beta diversity per million T cells.

For the second PCR, which ran for roughly 6 to 12 cycles, a sample-barcoded 5' primer and a J-beta primer mix were used. Each cDNA molecule received a tag from a template-switch adaptor that had 12 random nucleotides. One entry per CDR3 protein, called by TCRdb with MiXCR from the 5' RACE reads. The table shows approximately 900,000 distinct CDR3 sequences, with around 49% occurring only once. V was clipped by 1 base and J by 3 bases, with 11 bases between them. The CDR3 length is 14 residues. Germline CDR1 and CDR2: SGHRS and YFSETQ. In this sample, this clonotype turned up a few times. Its antigen is currently unknown.

The chain recombines TRBV5-1 with TRBJ2-7; no definite D call. The specimen sequenced was blood. This clonotype originated in a man aged 30 to 39 in good health. Here the CDR3 reads CASSLPETHYEQYF. The CDR3 DNA sequence: TGCGCCAGCAGCTTGCCTGAGACCCACTACGAGCAGTACTTC.